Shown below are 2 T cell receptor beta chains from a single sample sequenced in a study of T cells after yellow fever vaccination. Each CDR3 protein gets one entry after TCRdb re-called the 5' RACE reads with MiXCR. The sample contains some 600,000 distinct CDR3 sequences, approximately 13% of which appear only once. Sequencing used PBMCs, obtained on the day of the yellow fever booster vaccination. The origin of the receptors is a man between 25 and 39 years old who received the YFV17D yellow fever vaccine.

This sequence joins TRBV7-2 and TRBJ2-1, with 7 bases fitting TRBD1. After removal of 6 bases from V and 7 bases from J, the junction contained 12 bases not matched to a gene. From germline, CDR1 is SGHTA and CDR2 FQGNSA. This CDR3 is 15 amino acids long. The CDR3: CASRSQGELRNEQFF. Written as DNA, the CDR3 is TGTGCCAGCAGATCGCAGGGGGAGCTGCGAAATGAGCAGTTCTTC. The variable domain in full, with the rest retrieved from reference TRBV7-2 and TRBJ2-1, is GAGVSQSPSNKVTEKGKDVELRCDPISGHTALYWYRQSLGQGLEFLIYFQGNSAPDKSGLPSDRFSAERTGGSVSTLTIQRTQQEDSAVYLCASRSQGELRNEQFFGPGTRLTVL.

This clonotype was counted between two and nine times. Here the CDR3 DNA reads TGTGCCAGCAGCTCCCGTAAGACTAACCAAGAGACCCAGTACTTC. As protein: CASSSRKTNQETQYF. The genes are TRBV7-9 and TRBJ2-5; D possibly corresponds to TRBD2 (5 bases). Germline loops: CDR1 SEHNR, CDR2 FQNEAQ (reference sequence). Trimming took 4 bases from V and 0 from J, leaving 12 bases between them. The CDR3 runs to 15 residues.